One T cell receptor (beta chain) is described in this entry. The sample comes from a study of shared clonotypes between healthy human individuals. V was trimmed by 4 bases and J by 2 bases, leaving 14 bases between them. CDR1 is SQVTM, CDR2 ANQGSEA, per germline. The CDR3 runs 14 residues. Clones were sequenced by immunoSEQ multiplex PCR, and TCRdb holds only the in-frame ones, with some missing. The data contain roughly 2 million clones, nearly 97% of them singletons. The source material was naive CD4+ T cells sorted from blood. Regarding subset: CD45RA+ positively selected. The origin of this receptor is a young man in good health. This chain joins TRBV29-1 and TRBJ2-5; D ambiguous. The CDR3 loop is CSVGARLKQETQYF. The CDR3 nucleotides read TGCAGCGTTGGAGCCCGGCTTAAACAAGAGACCCAGTACTTC.